This TCR beta chain is drawn from a study of human T cells and chemical hapten exposure. Overall study: TCR yields differed between samples (mainly from small differences in pooled library volume).

Study findings and constraints: After DPC sensitization, TCRs above 1 in 1000 frequency showed no change.

There are many counts of this clonotype. The antigen remains unidentified. The study used a library that attached unique molecular identifiers to individual cDNA molecules. Authors' methods: Sample TCR totals centred on a median of around 92,000, ranging 23,224 to 690,600. MiXCR, applied by TCRdb to the RACE reads, yields one record per CDR3 protein. TCRdb's processing, not the authors' own work, is the source of the V and J calls. The sample lists 65,000 to 95,000 distinct CDR3 sequences; around 9.4% were seen once. CDR3 length: 12 residues. V gave up 5 bases and J gave up 12 bases, with 16 bases separating them. Per germline, CDR1 SGHRS and CDR2 YFSETQ. Indicated time point: healthy volunteer bleed at 6 weeks. Total RNA was extracted from unfractionated whole blood.

The sequenced sample was whole blood. V is TRBV5-1 and J is TRBJ2-3; possibly TRBD1 for D (6 bases). The receptor's source is a female donor in good health. Some clones in this sample may be carry-over from other donors' samples. The CDR3 sequence: CASSRDRTPQYF. The CDR3 DNA is TGCGCCAGCAGTCGAGACAGGACTCCCCAGTATTTT.